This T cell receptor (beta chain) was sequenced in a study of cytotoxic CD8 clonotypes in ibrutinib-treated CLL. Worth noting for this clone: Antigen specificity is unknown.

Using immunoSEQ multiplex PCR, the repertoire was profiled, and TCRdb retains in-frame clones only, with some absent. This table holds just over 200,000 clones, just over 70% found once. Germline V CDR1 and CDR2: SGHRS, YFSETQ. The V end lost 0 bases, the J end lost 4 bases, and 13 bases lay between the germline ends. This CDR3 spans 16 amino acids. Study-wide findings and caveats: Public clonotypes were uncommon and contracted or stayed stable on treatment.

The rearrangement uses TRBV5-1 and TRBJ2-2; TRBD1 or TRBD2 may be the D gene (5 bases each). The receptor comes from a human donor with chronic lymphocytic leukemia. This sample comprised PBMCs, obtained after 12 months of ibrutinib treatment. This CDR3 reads CASSLGDGAGTGELFF. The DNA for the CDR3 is TGCGCCAGCAGCTTGGGTGACGGGGCGGGCACCGGGGAGCTGTTTTTT. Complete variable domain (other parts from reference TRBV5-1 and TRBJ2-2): KAGVTQTPRYLIKTRGQQVTLSCSPISGHRSVSWYQQTPGQGLQFLFEYFSETQRNKGNFPGRFSGRQFSNSRSEMNVSTLELGDSALYLCASSLGDGAGTGELFFGEGSRLTVL.